Listed below are T cell receptor beta chains from one sample, sequenced in a study of blood T cells in healthy people across ages. TCRdb recomputed calls from the 5' RACE reads with MiXCR, one row per CDR3 protein. The sample has roughly 860,000 distinct CDR3 sequences, 62% seen once. Sample: blood. These receptors were obtained from a man younger than 40 in good health. Each CDR3 is given with its conserved first and last residue. Each record gives: V gene, D gene, clone size, J gene, CDR3 protein, CDR3 DNA. The D gene is left open where the match is weak. Some rows have no size entry. The others give once, few or many, or a class for an expanded clone.

TRBV4-1	TRBD1	.	TRBJ1-2	CASRKTGDHGYTF	TGCGCCAGCAGAAAGACAGGGGACCATGGCTACACCTTC
TRBV7-3	.	.	TRBJ1-2	CASSPNPGIAGYTF	TGTGCCAGCAGCCCAAACCCGGGGATCGCTGGCTACACCTTC
TRBV6-5	.	many	TRBJ2-6	CASSWGSGANVLTF	TGTGCCAGCAGTTGGGGCTCTGGGGCCAACGTCCTGACTTTC
TRBV21-1	.	.	TRBJ1-6	CASSNDKPPHSPLHF	TGTGCCAGCAGCAACGATAAACCTCCCCATTCACCCCTCCACTTT
TRBV10-3	.	.	TRBJ1-6	CAISEGTNSPLHF	TGTGCCATCAGTGAGGGGACAAATTCACCCCTCCACTTT
TRBV7-3	TRBD2	few	TRBJ2-7	CASSYLAGGPWEQYF	TGTGCCAGCAGCTATCTAGCGGGGGGGCCCTGGGAGCAGTACTTC
TRBV20-1	TRBD1	few	TRBJ2-7	CSANGGQGFNEQYF	TGCAGTGCTAATGGGGGACAGGGGTTCAACGAGCAGTACTTC
TRBV20-1	.	.	TRBJ2-1	CSASSNEQFF	TGCAGTGCTAGCAGCAATGAGCAGTTCTTC
TRBV7-2	.	once	TRBJ1-1	CASSLYRVTTEAFF	TGTGCCAGCAGCTTATACAGGGTGACCACTGAAGCTTTCTTT
TRBV4-3	.	few	TRBJ2-7	CASSQRILDEQYF	TGCGCCAGCAGCCAAAGGATTCTCGACGAGCAGTACTTC
TRBV7-3	TRBD1	once	TRBJ2-6	CASSFTLGQGSGDGANVLTF	TGTGCCAGCAGCTTTACCCTCGGACAGGGGAGCGGCGATGGGGCCAACGTCCTAACTTTC
TRBV12-3/TRBV12-4	.	.	TRBJ1-2	CASTHRDPYGYTF	TGTGCCAGCACACACCGGGACCCCTATGGCTACACCTTC
TRBV4-2	TRBD2	.	TRBJ2-5	CASSQDTGRREQYF	TGTGCCAGCAGCCAAGATACCGGACGGCGGGAGCAGTACTTC
TRBV20-1	.	.	TRBJ2-2	CSASPVDGELFF	TGCAGTGCTAGCCCAGTGGATGGGGAGCTGTTTTTT
TRBV5-1	.	once	TRBJ1-2	CASSVAQGIGGYTF	TGCGCCAGCAGCGTGGCCCAGGGGATAGGAGGCTACACCTTC
TRBV7-2	TRBD2	.	TRBJ2-1	CASSFARGGMYEQFF	TGTGCCAGCAGCTTCGCACGGGGGGGCATGTATGAGCAGTTCTTC
TRBV28	TRBD2	.	TRBJ2-1	CASSLSSGVLNEQFF	TGTGCCAGCAGTTTATCGAGCGGGGTCCTCAATGAGCAGTTCTTC
TRBV29-1	.	.	TRBJ2-1	CSVEDGQSGNEQFF	TGCAGCGTTGAAGACGGACAGTCCGGCAATGAGCAGTTCTTC
TRBV4-3	.	.	TRBJ2-1	CASSQDRVPTYNEQFF	TGCGCCAGCAGCCAAGACAGGGTCCCCACTTACAATGAGCAGTTCTTC
TRBV7-3	TRBD1	few	TRBJ2-1	CASSFGTGDDEQFF	TGTGCCAGCAGCTTCGGGACAGGGGATGATGAGCAGTTCTTC
TRBV7-2	.	.	TRBJ1-2	CASSPQTDNYGYTF	TGTGCCAGCAGCCCTCAGACGGACAACTATGGCTACACCTTC
TRBV29-1	.	.	TRBJ2-1	CSAQGAGVNEQFF	TGCAGCGCCCAGGGGGCGGGGGTGAATGAGCAGTTCTTC
TRBV6-6	.	.	TRBJ1-1	CASSYAGRGTEAFF	TGTGCCAGCAGTTACGCGGGGCGCGGCACTGAAGCTTTCTTT
TRBV6-2/TRBV6-3	TRBD1	few	TRBJ2-1	CASSHSPRGYLNNEQFF	TGTGCCAGCAGTCACTCTCCCAGGGGGTATTTGAACAATGAGCAGTTCTTC
TRBV4-3	TRBD2	.	TRBJ2-3	CASSRIERGGKDTQYF	TGCGCCAGCAGCCGAATTGAGCGGGGGGGCAAAGATACGCAGTATTTT
TRBV2	.	.	TRBJ2-1	CASLTNEQFF	TGTGCCAGTCTGACAAATGAGCAGTTCTTC
TRBV20-1	TRBD1	few	TRBJ2-7	CSARDRGNEQYF	TGCAGTGCTCGGGACAGGGGAAACGAGCAGTACTTC
TRBV12-3/TRBV12-4	.	.	TRBJ2-3	CASSTHNRGQYF	TGTGCCAGCAGTACCCATAATCGGGGGCAGTATTTT
TRBV7-2	.	.	TRBJ1-2	CTSSLGVGSNYGYTF	TGTACCAGCAGCTTAGGCGTCGGGTCAAACTATGGCTACACCTTC
TRBV29-1	.	few	TRBJ2-7	CSVEGEAASSYEQYF	TGCAGCGTTGAGGGTGAGGCAGCCAGCTCCTACGAGCAGTACTTC
TRBV7-6	.	.	TRBJ2-1	CASSLGGPIYNEQFF	TGTGCCAGCAGCTTGGGGGGCCCTATTTACAATGAGCAGTTCTTC
TRBV6-6	.	.	TRBJ1-2	CASSPLGGYTF	TGTGCCAGCAGTCCCCTCGGGGGCTACACCTTC
TRBV20-1	.	.	TRBJ2-7	CSAPEGWLHEQYF	TGCAGTGCCCCCGAGGGATGGCTCCACGAGCAGTACTTC
TRBV20-1	.	.	TRBJ2-1	CSARDRTGYEQFF	TGCAGTGCTAGAGATAGAACCGGATATGAGCAGTTCTTC
TRBV7-2	.	.	TRBJ2-7	CASSRGRSSYEQYF	TGTGCCAGCAGCCGGGGAAGGAGCTCCTACGAGCAGTACTTC
TRBV10-3	TRBD2	.	TRBJ2-3	CAISESIASGVSTDTQYF	TGTGCCATCAGTGAGTCGATAGCCAGCGGGGTTAGCACAGATACGCAGTATTTT
TRBV5-1	.	.	TRBJ2-5	CASSVVGGKETQYF	TGCGCCAGCAGCGTGGTTGGCGGTAAAGAGACCCAGTACTTC
TRBV20-1	TRBD2	.	TRBJ2-5	CSAPTSVDQETQYF	TGCAGTGCTCCGACTAGCGTCGACCAAGAGACCCAGTACTTC
TRBV6-5	TRBD1	few	TRBJ1-5	CASSPGQGNGQPQHF	TGTGCCAGCAGTCCGGGACAGGGAAATGGTCAGCCCCAGCATTTT
TRBV20-1	.	.	TRBJ2-5	CSALRSGFQETQYF	TGCAGTGCTCTTAGGAGCGGTTTCCAAGAGACCCAGTACTTC
TRBV7-3	TRBD2	.	TRBJ2-3	CASSSASGGYTDTQYF	TGTGCCAGCAGCTCCGCTAGCGGGGGTTACACAGATACGCAGTATTTT
TRBV29-1	.	.	TRBJ2-3	CSVASGYAADTQYF	TGCAGCGTTGCGTCGGGGTATGCGGCAGATACGCAGTATTTT
TRBV15	TRBD2	few	TRBJ2-3	CATSKGLPADPDTQYF	TGTGCCACCAGCAAGGGACTACCCGCAGATCCAGATACGCAGTATTTT
TRBV10-3	.	few	TRBJ2-3	CAITQGTDTQYF	TGTGCCATCACCCAAGGGACAGATACGCAGTATTTT
TRBV7-2	TRBD2	.	TRBJ2-1	CASSPLLAGGPGEQFF	TGTGCCAGCAGCCCCTTACTAGCGGGGGGGCCAGGTGAGCAGTTCTTC
TRBV3-1	TRBD2	few	TRBJ2-7	CASSPPGLADYEQYF	TGTGCCAGCAGCCCTCCTGGACTAGCCGACTACGAGCAGTACTTC
TRBV29-1	.	few	TRBJ2-1	CSVEGFEGEAYNEQFF	TGCAGCGTTGAGGGTTTCGAAGGGGAGGCCTACAATGAGCAGTTCTTC
TRBV20-1	TRBD1	.	TRBJ1-2	CSASAGQPNWANYGYTF	TGCAGTGCTAGTGCGGGACAGCCAAATTGGGCTAACTATGGCTACACCTTC
TRBV29-1	.	few	TRBJ2-7	CSVESKGTYEQYF	TGCAGCGTTGAAAGTAAGGGAACCTACGAGCAGTACTTC
TRBV4-2	.	.	TRBJ2-6	CASSQEEGNGANVLTF	TGTGCCAGCAGCCAAGAGGAGGGGAACGGGGCCAACGTCCTGACTTTC
TRBV18	.	.	TRBJ1-5	CASSPPEAEPQHF	TGTGCCAGCTCACCACCAGAGGCTGAGCCCCAGCATTTT